The T cell receptor (beta chain) described here comes from a study of blood T cell repertoires in COVID-19. Across the study: Acute and convalescent COVID-19 specimens originated in the United States, Italy and Spain.

The method was immunoSEQ multiplex PCR; TCRdb's version includes in-frame clones alone and lacks a portion of them. Of about 50,000 clones in the sample, 75% to 95% were seen once. The V and J ends lost 2 bases and 4 bases respectively, with 16 bases between them. CDR1 and CDR2 (germline): SGHRS, YFSETQ. This CDR3 region has 15 residues. The receptor was derived from a man aged 50-60 years with active COVID-19. The rearrangement uses TRBV5-1 and TRBJ2-7, with D perhaps TRBD2 (6 bases). The material sequenced was peripheral blood. CDR3 protein: CASSFGSRRGYEQYF. The CDR3 DNA is TGCGCCAGCAGCTTTGGTTCCAGGAGGGGTTACGAGCAGTACTTC.